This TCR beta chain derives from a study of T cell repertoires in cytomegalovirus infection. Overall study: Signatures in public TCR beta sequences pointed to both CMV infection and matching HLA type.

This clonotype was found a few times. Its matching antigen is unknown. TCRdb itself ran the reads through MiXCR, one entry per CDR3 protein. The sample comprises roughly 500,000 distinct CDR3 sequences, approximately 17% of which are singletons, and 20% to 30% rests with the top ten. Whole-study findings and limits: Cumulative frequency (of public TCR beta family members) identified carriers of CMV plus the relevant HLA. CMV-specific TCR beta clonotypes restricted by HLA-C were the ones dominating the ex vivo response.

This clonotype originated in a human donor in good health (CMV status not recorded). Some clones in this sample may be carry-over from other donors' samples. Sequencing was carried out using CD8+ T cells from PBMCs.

The CDR3 sequence is CSARALTLTSGTRSSTDTQYF. The CDR3 DNA follows: TGCAGTGCGAGGGCCCTGACCCTGACTAGCGGGACTCGGTCTAGCACAGATACGCAGTATTTT. The J gene is TRBJ2-3, the V gene TRBV20-1; TRBD2 agrees at 11 bases. This CDR3 spans 21 amino acids. The J segment lost 0 bases and the V segment lost 6 bases, leaving 23 bases of the junction unmatched. CDR1 and CDR2 (germline): DFQATT, SNEGSKA (reference sequence).